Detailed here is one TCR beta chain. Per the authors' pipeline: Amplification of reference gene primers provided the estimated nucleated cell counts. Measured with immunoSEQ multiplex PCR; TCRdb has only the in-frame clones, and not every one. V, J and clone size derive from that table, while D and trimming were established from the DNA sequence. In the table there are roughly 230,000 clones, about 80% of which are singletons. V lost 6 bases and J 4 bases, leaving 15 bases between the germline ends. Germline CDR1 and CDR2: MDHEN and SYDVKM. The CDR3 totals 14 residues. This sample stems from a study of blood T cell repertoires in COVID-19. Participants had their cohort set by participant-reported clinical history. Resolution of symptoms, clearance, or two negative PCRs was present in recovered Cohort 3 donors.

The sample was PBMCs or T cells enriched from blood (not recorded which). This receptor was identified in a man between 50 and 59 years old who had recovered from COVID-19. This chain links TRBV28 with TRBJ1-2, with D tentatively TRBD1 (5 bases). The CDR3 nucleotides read TGTGCCAGCAGCCCCCCAGGGCCACTCTATGGCTACACCTTC. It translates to CASSPPGPLYGYTF.